These 22 T cell receptor beta chains were all obtained from the same sample, sequenced in a study of T cell responses to AZD1222 COVID-19 vaccine. This table comes from immunoSEQ multiplex PCR, and its TCRdb copy is limited to in-frame clones, with some not included. The table shows roughly 160,000 clones, with about 91% occurring only once. The sample was peripheral blood, taken on day 0 of AZD1222 vaccination. The receptors shown here come from an adult in good health.

The rearrangement uses TRBV7-8 and TRBJ2-2; D unresolved. With 5 bases removed from V and 2 bases from J, the gap between germline ends came to 27 bases. In germline, CDR1 is SGHVS, CDR2 FQNEAQ. This CDR3 region has 20 residues. The CDR3 sequence: CASSTHQTPLTLINTGELFF. The CDR3 DNA reads TGTGCCAGCAGCACCCACCAAACCCCCTTGACACTAATAAACACCGGGGAGCTGTTTTTT.

The chain links TRBV6-5 to TRBJ1-1, with unresolved D. The V gene lost 7 bases and the J gene lost 5 bases, with 17 bases spanning the gap. The CDR3 loop spans 14 amino acids. CDR1 and CDR2 (germline): MNHEY, SVGAGI. The CDR3 nucleotides read TGTGCCAGCACCCCTCGGGCGGAGACTACTGAAGCTTTCTTT. It is translated as CASTPRAETTEAFF.

The chain carries TRBV7-2 and TRBJ1-2; D possibly corresponds to TRBD1 (5 bases). Germline CDR1 is SGHTA and CDR2 is FQGNSA. Between the trimmed V and J ends, which lost 5 bases and 5 bases, there was a span of 21 bases. The length of the CDR3 is 16 residues. CDR3 DNA: TGTGCCAGCAGCCAGTCGTCGGGGAAAGGGGAGTATGGCTACACCTTC. This encodes CASSQSSGKGEYGYTF.

V gene TRBV4-1 combines with J gene TRBJ2-1; D possibly matches TRBD1 or TRBD2 (5 bases each). The CDR3 totals 15 residues. Germline lookup yields CDR1 MGHRA and CDR2 YSYEKL. V was clipped by 1 base and J by 3 bases, with 10 bases between them. CDR3 in amino acids: CASSQGAGSYNEQFF. The CDR3 coding sequence is TGCGCCAGCAGCCAAGGGGCAGGGAGCTACAATGAGCAGTTCTTC.

This clone was recorded a few times. The chain links TRBV4-3 to TRBJ2-1, with 9 nucleotides matching TRBD1. J gave up 8 bases and V 1 base, and 6 bases lay outside the gene matches. The CDR3 covers 15 residues. CDR1 LGHNA and CDR2 YSLEER come from the germline V gene. As DNA, the CDR3 is TGCGCCAGCAGCCAAGGGGACAGGGCGCTTGATGAGCAGTTCTTC. Translating it yields CASSQGDRALDEQFF.

J is TRBJ2-4 and V is TRBV6-5; D is unresolved. The germline gives CDR1 MNHEY, CDR2 SVGAGI. The ends were cut back, 7 bases at V and 0 bases at J, with 10 bases in the middle. The length of the CDR3 is 14 residues. The CDR3 loop is CASTASLAKNIQYF. CDR3 sequence (DNA): TGTGCCAGCACAGCGAGTTTAGCCAAAAACATTCAGTACTTC.

The chain couples TRBV2 to TRBJ2-2; D uncertain. This CDR3 region has 12 residues. Germline V gene lookup returns CDR1 SNHLY and CDR2 FYNNEI. V lost 10 bases and J lost 6, with 12 bases in between. The CDR3 nucleotides are TGTGCCATCAAGAGGTGGGCCGGGGAGCTGTTTTTT. Its translation: CAIKRWAGELFF.

This clone was detected a few times. The chain links TRBV7-2 to TRBJ1-1; TRBD1 might be the D (5 bases). Per the germline V gene, CDR1 is SGHTA and CDR2 is FQGNSA. The CDR3 covers 14 residues. V was shortened by 0 bases and J by 6 bases, with 11 bases between the two germline ends. The CDR3 loop reads CASSLARAEPEAFF. The CDR3 bases are TGTGCCAGCAGCTTAGCCAGGGCGGAACCTGAAGCTTTCTTT. Full variable domain (remainder filled in from reference TRBV7-2 and TRBJ1-1): GAGVSQSPSNKVTEKGKDVELRCDPISGHTALYWYRQSLGQGLEFLIYFQGNSAPDKSGLPSDRFSAERTGGSVSTLTIQRTQQEDSAVYLCASSLARAEPEAFFGQGTRLTVV.

The V call is TRBV30, the J call TRBJ2-7; tentative D call: TRBD1 (5 bases). The CDR3 spans 13 residues. Germline V lookup: CDR1 GTSNPN, CDR2 SVGIG (reference sequence). V dropped 0 bases and J dropped 6 bases, with 12 bases sitting between them. This chain's CDR3 is CAWSVGAGSEQYF. The CDR3 bases are TGTGCCTGGAGTGTAGGGGCAGGGTCCGAGCAGTACTTC.

This chain uses TRBV5-1 with TRBJ2-7; 7 nucleotides line up with TRBD1. V dropped 4 bases and J dropped 2; count of bases not matched to a gene: 3. This CDR3 is built from 13 residues. CDR1 SGHRS and CDR2 YFSETQ come from the germline V gene. The CDR3 protein is CASSRTGPYEQYF. In DNA form, the CDR3 reads TGCGCCAGCAGCCGGACAGGCCCCTACGAGCAGTACTTC.

The chain combines TRBV6-6 with TRBJ2-7; D might be TRBD1 (6 bases). Germline loops: CDR1 MNHNY, CDR2 SVGAGI (reference sequence). The CDR3 runs to 12 residues. The ends were cut back, 7 bases at V and 6 bases at J, with 13 bases in the middle. The CDR3 DNA follows: TGTGCCAGCACCCACAGGGAATCCGAGCAGTACTTC. It yields the protein CASTHRESEQYF.

The gene calls are TRBV7-2 and TRBJ2-3; maybe TRBD2 (6 bases). V gave up 0 bases and J gave up 6 bases, with 10 bases separating them. CDR1 and CDR2 (germline): SGHTA, FQGNSA. CDR3 size: 14 residues. The CDR3 loop reads CASSLAASVDTQYF. In nucleotides, the CDR3 is TGTGCCAGCAGCTTAGCGGCTAGCGTCGATACGCAGTATTTT.

This chain links TRBV9 with TRBJ2-7, with D maybe TRBD2 (5 bases). The germline gives CDR1 SGDLS, CDR2 YYNGEE. The CDR3 contains 14 residues. V was pared by 0 bases and J by 3 bases, with 10 bases between. This CDR3 reads CASSVGVGDYEQYF. DNA for the CDR3: TGTGCCAGCAGCGTAGGAGTGGGAGACTACGAGCAGTACTTC.

This chain joins TRBV6-5 and TRBJ2-7, with a weak D call TRBD2 (5 bases). The length of the CDR3 is 13 residues. V lost 4 bases and J lost 5, with 12 bases in between. CDR1 and CDR2 (germline): MNHEY, SVGAGI. In DNA form, the CDR3 reads TGTGCCAGCAGTTGGAGAGCGGATGACGAGCAGTACTTC. This encodes CASSWRADDEQYF.

The J gene is TRBJ2-3, the V gene TRBV5-1; D is unresolved. Trimming pared 4 bases from V and 3 bases from J, leaving 9 bases between. The germline V gene has CDR1 SGHRS and CDR2 YFSETQ. The CDR3 runs to 13 residues. CDR3 DNA: TGCGCCAGCAGCCTATACGTTACAGATACGCAGTATTTT. This translates into CASSLYVTDTQYF.

The chain employs TRBV5-3 and TRBJ2-3; 7 bases agree with TRBD1. TRBV5-3 is known as an ORF, though its function is uncertain. The trim removed 3 bases at V and 0 bases at J, leaving 10 bases unmatched. This CDR3 region has 17 residues. The CDR3 bases are TGTGCCAGAAGCTCCCGAATAGACAGGGTTAGCACAGATACGCAGTATTTT. Residues: CARSSRIDRVSTDTQYF.

V usage is TRBV7-2 and J usage is TRBJ2-1; possibly TRBD1 or TRBD2 for D (5 bases each). Germline V gives CDR1 SGHTA, CDR2 FQGNSA. With 5 bases removed from V and 5 bases from J, the gap between germline ends came to 10 bases. The CDR3 is 13 amino acids. CDR3 protein: CASSLGPNNEQFF. CDR3 nucleotide sequence: TGTGCCAGCAGCCTGGGACCCAACAATGAGCAGTTCTTC.

This chain connects TRBV10-3 to TRBJ1-1, with a weak D call TRBD1 (5 bases). Germline V gives CDR1 ENHRY, CDR2 SYGVKD. This CDR3 contains 14 residues. The germline V and J ends were trimmed by 4 bases and 0 bases, with 9 bases remaining between them. The CDR3 sequence: CAISVGGVNTEAFF. CDR3 nucleotide sequence: TGTGCCATCAGTGTCGGGGGGGTGAACACTGAAGCTTTCTTT.

The chain links TRBV10-3 to TRBJ2-7, with D hard to call. The germline gives CDR1 ENHRY, CDR2 SYGVKD. The V end was cut by 10 bases, the J end by 5 bases, with 12 bases between. This CDR3 is 11 amino acids long. In nucleotides, the CDR3 is TGTGCCACCTCTTCTATCGACGAGCAGTACTTC. It translates to CATSSIDEQYF.

This clone was detected once. This chain uses TRBV4-1 with TRBJ2-4, with a weak D call TRBD1 (5 bases). This CDR3 has 16 amino acids. Trimming pared 4 bases from V and 0 bases from J, leaving 13 bases between. Per germline, CDR1 MGHRA and CDR2 YSYEKL. CDR3 sequence (DNA): TGCGCCAGCAGCCTAGGGGAAATCCTAGCCAAAAACATTCAGTACTTC. It yields the protein CASSLGEILAKNIQYF.

The chain couples TRBV19 to TRBJ1-2, with unresolved D. The V gene's germline CDR1 is LNHDA and CDR2 SQIVND (reference sequence). The CDR3 consists of 12 residues. V lost 1 base, J lost 8 bases, and 8 bases lay in between. The CDR3 DNA is TGTGCCAGTAGTATAGTTGGTAGAGGCTACACCTTC. As protein: CASSIVGRGYTF. Full variable domain (outside the CDR3, taken from reference TRBV19 and TRBJ1-2): DGGITQSPKYLFRKEGQNVTLSCEQNLNHDAMYWYRQDPGQGLRLIYYSQIVNDFQKGDIAEGYSVSREKKESFPLTVTSAQKNPTAFYLCASSIVGRGYTFGSGTRLTVV.

The chain couples TRBV24-1 to TRBJ2-7, with 12 bases lining up with TRBD2. CDR1 and CDR2 (germline): KGHDR, SFDVKD. The V gene end was trimmed by 4 bases and the J gene end by 3 bases; junction bases not matched to a gene: 6. The CDR3 is 16 amino acids. CDR3 region: CATSEIGTSGYYEQYF. CDR3 sequence (DNA): TGTGCCACCAGTGAAATAGGGACTAGCGGGTACTACGAGCAGTACTTC.